A selection of T cell receptor beta chains follows, all from one sample in a study of cytomegalovirus exposure and HLA in healthy donors. Method: immunoSEQ multiplex PCR; TCRdb's copy keeps in-frame clones and lacks some. The sample lists over 85,000 clones, about 92% occurring once. Sequenced input: PBMCs. Source of these receptors: a woman aged 18-30 years in good health and CMV-seronegative. Each CDR3 is given with its conserved first and last residue. A D gene is named only where the DNA matches it firmly. The size entry is marked missing in some rows and otherwise reads once, few, many or a size class.

abundance	d_gene	v_gene	j_gene	CDR3nt	CDR3aa
.	.	TRBV7-3	TRBJ2-1	TGTGCCAGCAGCCCGCAGGGGAATGAGCAGTTCTTC	CASSPQGNEQFF
once	.	TRBV7-8	TRBJ2-7	TGTGCCAGCAGCTTAGTTCTCAACCTAGGCTACGAGCAGTACTTC	CASSLVLNLGYEQYF
.	.	TRBV30	TRBJ2-7	TGTGCCTGGAGTGTGAAAGGGGCCCCCTACGAGCAGTACTTC	CAWSVKGAPYEQYF
.	.	TRBV28	TRBJ1-6	TGTGCCAGCACCCAAACTCAGGGGAATTCACCCCTCCACTTT	CASTQTQGNSPLHF
.	TRBD1	TRBV28	TRBJ1-2	TGTGCCAGCAGCCTTCCCGGGACAGATGAATTTAGCTATGGCTACACCTTC	CASSLPGTDEFSYGYTF
.	.	TRBV6-6	TRBJ2-7	TGTGCCAGCAGTACAGGAGGGTCAGTGGGCTACGAGCAGTACTTC	CASSTGGSVGYEQYF
few	.	TRBV6-1	TRBJ2-3	TGTGCCGGTGATGATGGGGCGGGCACAGATACGCAGTATTTT	CAGDDGAGTDTQYF
.	TRBD1	TRBV30	TRBJ2-7	TGTGCCTGGAGTGTAGACAGGGCCCGAGAGCAGTACTTC	CAWSVDRAREQYF
.	.	TRBV7-7	TRBJ2-2	TGTGCTAGCATCAAATCCGGGATCACCGGGGAGCTGTTTTTT	CASIKSGITGELFF
.	.	TRBV28	TRBJ1-1	TGTGCCAGCAGTCCTGGACAGCACAACACTGAAGCTTTCTTT	CASSPGQHNTEAFF
.	TRBD1	TRBV4-2	TRBJ1-6	TGTGCCAGCAGCCAAACCGACAGGGGCTCCTATAATTCACCCCTCCACTTT	CASSQTDRGSYNSPLHF
once	.	TRBV5-6	TRBJ2-7	TGTGCCAGCAGCTTGACTAGTAAGAGGCACGAGCAGTACTTC	CASSLTSKRHEQYF
once	TRBD1	TRBV28	TRBJ1-4	TGTGCCAGCAGTTCATCGGGACAGGGAAATGAAAAACTGTTTTTT	CASSSSGQGNEKLFF
.	.	TRBV7-8	TRBJ1-3	TGTGCCAGCAGCTCCTCCCGACTGAGCTCTGGAAACACCATATATTTT	CASSSSRLSSGNTIYF
.	.	TRBV30	TRBJ2-6	TGTGCCTGTCCAGGGTCTGGGGCCAACGTCCTGACTTTC	CACPGSGANVLTF
.	.	TRBV28	TRBJ2-1	TGTGCCAGCAGTGAGGTGGCGGCGACGAGGTACAATGAGCAGTTCTTC	CASSEVAATRYNEQFF
.	.	TRBV29-1	TRBJ2-1	TGCAGCGTTGTAGGGGAGGATACCTACAATGAGCAGTTCTTC	CSVVGEDTYNEQFF
.	.	TRBV7-3	TRBJ2-1	TGTGCCAGCAGACTACTAGCTGGTAAAGATGAGCAGTTCTTC	CASRLLAGKDEQFF
.	.	TRBV6-5	TRBJ1-1	TGTGCCAGCAGTTACCGGGGATTGAACACTGAAGCTTTCTTT	CASSYRGLNTEAFF
.	.	TRBV9	TRBJ1-2	TGTGCCAGCAGCGCCTCTCCCCAGACAGGTGGATATGGCTACACCTTC	CASSASPQTGGYGYTF
.	.	TRBV4-2	TRBJ2-5	TGTGCCAGCAGCCAAGAAAGGGAAGCGGGCCAAGAGACCCAGTACTTC	CASSQEREAGQETQYF
.	TRBD2	TRBV11-2	TRBJ2-7	TGTGCCAGCAGCCAGCGGGAGCGGTTCTACGAGCAGTACTTC	CASSQRERFYEQYF
.	.	TRBV12-5	TRBJ1-5	TGTGCTAGTCTCCGGGACTATAGCAATCAGCCCCAGCATTTT	CASLRDYSNQPQHF
.	.	TRBV30	TRBJ1-2	TGTGCCTGGAGTGGTTACTCCTATGGCTACACCTTC	CAWSGYSYGYTF
.	.	TRBV11-1	TRBJ1-3	TGTGCCAGCAGAAGCGGCGGAAACACCATATATTTT	CASRSGGNTIYF
.	.	TRBV6-5	TRBJ2-5	TGTGCCAGCAGTTACTCGAGGAGGGAAGAGACCCAGTACTTC	CASSYSRREETQYF
.	.	TRBV4-3	TRBJ1-2	TGCGCCAGCAGCCAAGGTCCAGGGGATAACTATGGCTACACCTTC	CASSQGPGDNYGYTF
.	TRBD1	TRBV5-5	TRBJ1-5	TGTGCCAGCAGCTTATTGACAGGGAAGAATCAGCCCCAGCATTTT	CASSLLTGKNQPQHF
once	.	TRBV11-2	TRBJ2-7	TGTGCCAGCAGCTTAGATCCGAGCTCCTACGAGCAGTACTTC	CASSLDPSSYEQYF
once	TRBD1	TRBV4-1	TRBJ1-2	TGCGCCAGCAGCCGAGTTCAACAGGGGAGTAACTATGGCTACACCTTC	CASSRVQQGSNYGYTF
once	TRBD2	TRBV9	TRBJ2-2	TGTGCCAGCAGCGTCCCCGCGGGAGAGAACACCGGGGAGCTGTTTTTT	CASSVPAGENTGELFF
.	.	TRBV30	TRBJ2-3	TGTGCCTGGAGCATCGGGATGCATGGCACAGATACGCAGTATTTT	CAWSIGMHGTDTQYF
.	TRBD2	TRBV6-5	TRBJ2-5	TGTGCCAGCACCCCCCCGGGGGGGCGGGAGACCCAGTACTTC	CASTPPGGRETQYF
.	TRBD2	TRBV4-3	TRBJ2-3	TGCGCCAGCAGCCAAGATGTCACCTTCGGGACTAGCGGGGTGGTGGATACGCAGTATTTT	CASSQDVTFGTSGVVDTQYF
.	.	TRBV7-9	TRBJ1-1	TGTGCCAGCAGCTCCGGGACTCAGAACACTGAAGCTTTCTTT	CASSSGTQNTEAFF
.	.	TRBV5-1	TRBJ1-3	TGCGCCAGCAGCGGAGGGAGCTCTGGAAACACCATATATTTT	CASSGGSSGNTIYF
.	TRBD2	TRBV9	TRBJ2-1	TGTGCCAGCAGCCCTGTAGGGCTAGCGGTCTACAATGAGCAGTTCTTC	CASSPVGLAVYNEQFF
.	TRBD1	TRBV7-3	TRBJ2-7	TGTGCCAGCAGCTACGGGACAGGCATCTACGAGCAGTACTTC	CASSYGTGIYEQYF
.	TRBD1	TRBV6-1	TRBJ2-3	TGTGCCAGCTTGGAGGACAGGGCCCACACAGATACGCAGTATTTT	CASLEDRAHTDTQYF
.	TRBD1	TRBV10-3	TRBJ1-5	TGTGCCATCAGTGAAGGGACAGGGACACATCAGCCCCAGCATTTT	CAISEGTGTHQPQHF
once	TRBD2	TRBV9	TRBJ2-7	TGTGCCAGCAGCGCCGGACCCGGGAGGGACGAGCAGTACTTC	CASSAGPGRDEQYF
.	.	TRBV15	TRBJ1-4	TGTGCCACCAGCATGGGGGGAGACATTGAAAAACTGTTTTTT	CATSMGGDIEKLFF
once	.	TRBV2	TRBJ2-6	TGTGCCAGCAAGGCCGGGTTCTCTGGGGCCAACGTCCTGACTTTC	CASKAGFSGANVLTF
.	.	TRBV9	TRBJ2-7	TGTGCCAGCAGCCTCGGACAGCCAACCTCCTACGAGCAGTACTTC	CASSLGQPTSYEQYF
.	.	TRBV28	TRBJ1-5	TGTGCCAGCAGTTTACGTCAGCCCCAGCATTTT	CASSLRQPQHF
.	.	TRBV28	TRBJ2-7	TGTGCCAGCGCACCCCAGGGGTGGGGGCGGTACGAGCAGTACTTC	CASAPQGWGRYEQYF
.	TRBD1	TRBV6-6	TRBJ2-7	TGTGCCAGCACTAAAGACAGGGGGCAATACGAGCAGTACTTC	CASTKDRGQYEQYF
.	.	TRBV23-1	TRBJ2-7	TGCGCCAGCAGTCAAAATGCCAGAACCTACGAGCAGTACTTC	CASSQNARTYEQYF
.	.	TRBV7-2	TRBJ2-7	TGTGCCAGCAGCTTGCTCCTTAGCTCCTACGAGCAGTACTTC	CASSLLLSSYEQYF
once	.	TRBV7-2	TRBJ1-2	TGTGCCAGCAGCTTAGACAGGGTCTCTAACTATGGCTACACCTTC	CASSLDRVSNYGYTF
.	.	TRBV10-2	TRBJ2-7	TGCGCCAGCAGTGACAGTCCTCTCTACGAGCAGTACTTC	CASSDSPLYEQYF
.	TRBD1	TRBV27	TRBJ2-7	TGTGCCAGCAGCCTGGGACAGTCCTACGAGCAGTACTTC	CASSLGQSYEQYF
.	.	TRBV28	TRBJ2-7	TGTGCCAGCAGCTGGACAGCGACCTACGAGCAGTACTTC	CASSWTATYEQYF
.	TRBD2	TRBV6-6	TRBJ2-5	TGTGCCAGCAGACCGGGGGGCCAAGAGACCCAGTACTTC	CASRPGGQETQYF
.	TRBD1	TRBV19	TRBJ2-5	TGTGCCAGTAGTACAGGGGGCGGGGAGACCCAGTACTTC	CASSTGGGETQYF
.	TRBD2	TRBV7-2	TRBJ2-7	TGTGCCAGCAGCCGAACTAGCGGGAGGTTCTACGAGCAGTACTTC	CASSRTSGRFYEQYF
.	TRBD2	TRBV5-1	TRBJ2-7	TGCGCCAGCAGCTTGATCCCGGGAGGAGGCTACGAGCAGTACTTC	CASSLIPGGGYEQYF
.	.	TRBV28	TRBJ2-3	TGTGCCAGCAGTTCAAGGTCCGGGGTCAGTCCCCCATCAGATACGCAGTATTTT	CASSSRSGVSPPSDTQYF
.	TRBD2	TRBV27	TRBJ2-2	TGTGCCAGCAGTTCCACAAAGAGGGGAATTAGCGGGAGGGCGAACACCGGGGAGCTGTTTTTT	CASSSTKRGISGRANTGELFF